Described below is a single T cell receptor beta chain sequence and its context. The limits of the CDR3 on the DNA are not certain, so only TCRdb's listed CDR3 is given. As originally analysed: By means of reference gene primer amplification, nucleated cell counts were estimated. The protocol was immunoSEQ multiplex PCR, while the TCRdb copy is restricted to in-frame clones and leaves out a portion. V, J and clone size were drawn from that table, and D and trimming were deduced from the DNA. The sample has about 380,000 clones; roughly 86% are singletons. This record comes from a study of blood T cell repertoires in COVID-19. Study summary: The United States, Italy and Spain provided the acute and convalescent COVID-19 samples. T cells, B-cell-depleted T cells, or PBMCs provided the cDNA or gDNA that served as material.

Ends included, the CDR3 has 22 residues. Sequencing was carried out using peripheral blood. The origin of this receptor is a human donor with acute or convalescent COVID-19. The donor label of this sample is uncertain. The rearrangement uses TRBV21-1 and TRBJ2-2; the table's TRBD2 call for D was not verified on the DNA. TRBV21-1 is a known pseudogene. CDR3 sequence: CASSKWAGFGGGATLGSGELFF.